The source of this TCR beta chain is a study of T cells in Graves' hyperthyroidism and ophthalmopathy. Overall study findings and caveats: Model output signaled ophthalmopathy a median 6.5 months ahead of onset. Using 13 V-J features, a model discriminated ophthalmopathy from stable hyperthyroidism.

Between the trimmed V and J ends, which lost 2 bases and 10 bases, there was a span of 12 bases. The germline CDR1 and CDR2 sequences are MNHEY and SMNVEV (reference sequence). The CDR3 loop spans 14 amino acids. PBMCs were sourced from around 10 ml fresh peripheral blood. From RNA transcripts, TCR beta CDR3 regions were amplified. Initially, a first-round RT-PCR of the TCR CDR3 employed the HTBI primer set. TCRdb called the multiplex PCR reads again in MiXCR, with one record for every CDR3 protein. The sample includes about 380,000 distinct CDR3 sequences, around 18% of them seen just once. This clonotype has only a few counts. The antigen remains unidentified.

J is TRBJ1-6 and V is TRBV27; D is unclear. The receptor was derived from a man aged 18 to 30 with Graves' ophthalmopathy. Sequenced input: blood. The CDR3: CASSLVSPNSPLHF. The CDR3 bases are TGTGCCAGCAGTTTAGTCTCTCCTAACTCACCCCTCCACTTT.